Below are 28 T cell receptor beta chains sequenced from a single sample in a study of control samples from healthy donors and cancer patients (dated by TCRdb to the early 2020s). Library preparation used the immunoSEQ multiplex PCR assay. TCRdb provides this immuneACCESS table in a form limited to in-frame rearrangements. Some clones are lacking; in checked studies, under half of them reflect an unresolved V gene, and why the rest are absent is not known. This sample holds approximately 170,000 clones; about 90% were observed only once. The ten most abundant clones make up 0.68% of the sample. The specimen was blood. These receptors were obtained from a woman in her 30s in good health.

This chain's CDR3 is CASSQGGNGELFF. Here the CDR3 DNA reads TGTGCCAGCAGTCAAGGGGGGAACGGGGAGCTGTTTTTT. This sequence joins TRBV6-6 and TRBJ2-2; D is tentatively TRBD1 or TRBD2 (6 bases each). The germline V gene has CDR1 MNHNY and CDR2 SVGAGI (reference sequence). The CDR3 runs 13 residues. V was pared by 5 bases and J by 7 bases, with 11 bases between.

V is TRBV20-1 and J is TRBJ2-2, with 7 bases aligning to TRBD2. This CDR3 has 15 residues. Looked up from germline, CDR1 is DFQATT and CDR2 is SNEGSKA (reference sequence). V lost 6 bases and J lost 2; bases outside the gene matches: 9. The CDR3 region is CSASSGEGNTGELFF. The CDR3 nucleotides read TGCAGTGCAAGTTCGGGGGAGGGAAACACCGGGGAGCTGTTTTTT.

A note on this clone: The same CDR3 also results from other DNA sequences found in this sample. The genes are TRBV6-1 and TRBJ1-4, with TRBD1 identical over 10 bases. V shed 3 bases and J 5 bases; nucleotides not matched to a gene: 0. Germline values: CDR1 MNHNS, CDR2 SASEGT. The CDR3 loop spans 14 amino acids. CDR3 amino acids: CASSEGQGNEKLFF. The CDR3 nucleotides read TGTGCCAGCAGTGAGGGACAGGGGAATGAAAAACTGTTTTTT.

This chain joins TRBV24-1 and TRBJ2-1, with TRBD2 as a possible D gene (5 bases). The germline V gene has CDR1 KGHDR and CDR2 SFDVKD. The CDR3 is 15 amino acids. Trimming removed 0 bases at V and 7 bases at J, with 12 bases between. DNA of the CDR3: TGTGCCACCAGTGATTTGGAGGGAGTAAAGAATGAGCAGTTCTTC. It yields the protein CATSDLEGVKNEQFF.

The chain carries TRBV24-1 and TRBJ2-5; D possibly corresponds to TRBD1 (5 bases). Germline CDR1 KGHDR, CDR2 SFDVKD. This CDR3 comprises 12 residues. Trimming took 4 bases from V and 4 from J, leaving 6 bases between them. The CDR3 region is CATSDRVETQYF. The CDR3 DNA is TGTGCCACCAGTGACAGGGTAGAGACCCAGTACTTC.

This clone has only one observation. The chain couples TRBV12-3 or TRBV12-4 to TRBJ2-1; TRBD2 might be the D (6 bases). V lost 5 bases to trimming and J lost 10 bases, with 15 bases between them. This CDR3 spans 13 amino acids. In nucleotides, the CDR3 is TGTGCCAGCAGTGCCCAACTAGCAGAGGAGCAGTTCTTC. It is translated as CASSAQLAEEQFF.

The CDR3 here is CASSSDGKGSYEQYF. CDR3 sequence (DNA): TGTGCCAGCAGTTCTGACGGCAAAGGGTCCTACGAGCAGTACTTC. The rearrangement links TRBV28 to TRBJ2-7; D is unresolved. The CDR3 is made up of 15 amino acids. CDR1 and CDR2 from the germline V gene are MDHEN and SYDVKM. V gave up 4 bases and J gave up 1 base, with 14 bases separating them.

This rearrangement joins TRBV11-2 to TRBJ1-3; D uncertain. This CDR3 region has 14 residues. V shed 4 bases and J shed 0 bases, with 7 bases lying between them. Germline CDR1 reads SGHAT; CDR2 reads FQNNGV. CDR3 bases: TGTGCCAGCAGCTCGGGCCTCTCTGGAAACACCATATATTTT. It translates to CASSSGLSGNTIYF.

This chain joins TRBV9 and TRBJ2-1; TRBD2 matches 9 bases. The J segment lost 2 bases and the V segment lost 0 bases, leaving 0 bases of the junction unmatched. This CDR3 has 15 residues. Germline V gene data show CDR1 as SGDLS and CDR2 as YYNGEE. The CDR3 bases are TGTGCCAGCAGCGTAGCTAGCGGGACCTACAATGAGCAGTTCTTC. It yields the protein CASSVASGTYNEQFF.

CDR3 coding DNA: TGTGCCAGCAGTTTAACAGTTGTGGGTTTTCAGCCCCAGCATTTT. Encoded protein: CASSLTVVGFQPQHF. V usage is TRBV28 and J usage is TRBJ1-5; D uncertain. Trimming stripped 2 bases from V and 6 bases from J, with 14 bases between. CDR1 is MDHEN and CDR2 is SYDVKM in the germline V gene. The CDR3 is 15 residues long.

The chain is built from TRBV11-3 and TRBJ2-3; D uncertain. V was pared by 0 bases and J by 3 bases, with 4 bases between. In germline, CDR1 is SGHNT, CDR2 YENEEA. The CDR3 loop spans 13 amino acids. The CDR3 sequence is CASSLDRTDTQYF. DNA of the CDR3: TGTGCCAGCAGCTTAGACAGGACAGATACGCAGTATTTT.

The chain carries TRBV28 and TRBJ2-7; 11 bases line up with TRBD2. V trimming: 6 bases; J trimming: 4 bases; junction bases outside the gene matches: 11. CDR1 is MDHEN and CDR2 is SYDVKM in the germline V gene. The CDR3 loop spans 16 amino acids. CDR3 nucleotides: TGTGCCAGCAGCTCGCCAATAGCGGGAGGGAGGTACGAGCAGTACTTC. Protein sequence: CASSSPIAGGRYEQYF.

The chain joins TRBV5-4 to TRBJ2-3, with unresolved D. V shed 0 bases and J shed 10 bases, with 12 bases lying between them. The CDR3 spans 13 residues. CDR1 and CDR2 from the germline V gene are SGHNT and YYREEE (reference sequence). CDR3 DNA: TGTGCCAGCAGCTTGGGGACCGTTGGCGCGCAGTATTTT. It translates to CASSLGTVGAQYF.

The chain employs TRBV12-5 and TRBJ1-5, with D perhaps matching TRBD1 (6 bases). V lost 6 bases, J lost 8 bases, and 17 bases lay in between. Germline V gene sequence: CDR1 LGHNT, CDR2 FRNRAP. The CDR3 contains 14 residues. CDR3 coding DNA: TGTGCTAGTGGCCCTCGCCAGGGGTTAGAGCCCCAGCATTTT. Protein: CASGPRQGLEPQHF.

The J gene is TRBJ2-3, the V gene TRBV28; 8 bases fit TRBD2. The V and J ends lost 4 bases and 3 bases, in that order; junction bases with no gene match: 6. Germline CDR1 reads MDHEN; CDR2 reads SYDVKM. The CDR3 covers 15 residues. The CDR3 loop reads CASSSKRESTDTQYF. CDR3 nucleotides: TGTGCCAGCAGTTCAAAGCGGGAGTCTACAGATACGCAGTATTTT.

The genes are TRBV28 and TRBJ2-6; maybe TRBD2 (5 bases). Per the germline V gene, CDR1 is MDHEN and CDR2 is SYDVKM. V lost 2 bases and J 1 base, leaving 12 bases between the germline ends. The CDR3 runs 17 residues. In DNA form, the CDR3 reads TGTGCCAGCAGTTTACTACTCACTAGATCTGGGGCCAACGTCCTGACTTTC. This encodes CASSLLLTRSGANVLTF.

This clone was found once. This sequence joins TRBV7-2 and TRBJ2-4; D may be TRBD2 (6 bases). The germline V gene has CDR1 SGHTA and CDR2 FQGNSA. The CDR3 is 14 residues long. Trimming took 6 bases from V and 6 from J, leaving 15 bases between them. The DNA for the CDR3 is TGTGCCAGCAGGCGGGCCGTGGGAGGAAACATTCAGTACTTC. This translates into CASRRAVGGNIQYF.

The chain employs TRBV28 and TRBJ1-5; 9 bases agree with TRBD1. V shed 2 bases, J shed 2 bases, and the junction held 1 base outside the gene matches. This CDR3 comprises 15 residues. From germline, CDR1 is MDHEN and CDR2 SYDVKM. This chain's CDR3 is CASSLRDRGNQPQHF. The CDR3, as DNA: TGTGCCAGCAGTTTAAGGGACAGGGGCAATCAGCCCCAGCATTTT.

This chain uses TRBV6-1 with TRBJ1-4; 7 nucleotides match TRBD1. The CDR3 contains 14 residues. Unmatched junction bases numbered 9, after V lost 6 bases and J lost 8 bases. Germline V gene sequence: CDR1 MNHNS, CDR2 SASEGT. CDR3 residues: CASRRQGHGEKLFF. The CDR3 bases are TGTGCCAGCAGGAGACAGGGCCATGGAGAAAAACTGTTTTTT.

This clone was picked up one time. CDR3 sequence (DNA): TGCAGCGTTGAGCGGGCGGGACCCACAGATACGCAGTATTTT. Translated, it gives CSVERAGPTDTQYF. The chain has TRBV29-1 and TRBJ2-3, with D possibly being TRBD2 (6 bases). Trimming pared 3 bases from V and 2 bases from J, leaving 12 bases between. The CDR3 has 14 amino acids. Germline lookup yields CDR1 SQVTM and CDR2 ANQGSEA.

The chain recombines TRBV9 with TRBJ1-4, with 7 positions matching TRBD1. After removal of 1 base from V and 4 bases from J, the junction contained 1 base not matched to a gene. This CDR3 comprises 14 residues. The germline V gene encodes CDR1 SGDLS and CDR2 YYNGEE. Written as DNA, the CDR3 is TGTGCCAGCAGCGTACAGGGGGGTAATGAAAAACTGTTTTTT. Protein sequence: CASSVQGGNEKLFF.

In this sample, this clone turned up once. J is TRBJ2-7 and V is TRBV23-1; 8 bases are a match to TRBD1. TRBV23-1 has ORF status, its function being uncertain. CDR3 length equals 16 residues. The J segment lost 2 bases and the V segment lost 0 bases, leaving 6 bases of the junction unmatched. In nucleotides, the CDR3 is TGCGCCAGCAGTCAATCGTGTGGGACAGGAGCCTACGAGCAGTACTTC. Translating gives CASSQSCGTGAYEQYF.

The chain has TRBV6-1 and TRBJ2-3; no firm D call. Per germline, CDR1 MNHNS and CDR2 SASEGT. This CDR3 is 15 amino acids long. With 3 bases removed from V and 0 bases from J, the gap between germline ends came to 10 bases. In nucleotides, the CDR3 is TGTGCCAGCAGTGAGCCGGGCGCTAGCACAGATACGCAGTATTTT. It encodes CASSEPGASTDTQYF.

V and J are TRBV24-1 and TRBJ1-2; D is unclear. Germline-derived CDR1 and CDR2 are KGHDR and SFDVKD. Trimming left V 3 bases short and J 3 bases short, with 10 bases between. The CDR3 has 14 residues. The CDR3 loop reads CATSDPWYDYGYTF. The CDR3 nucleotides are TGTGCCACCAGTGATCCGTGGTATGACTATGGCTACACCTTC.

J is TRBJ2-3 and V is TRBV7-3; 9 bases fit TRBD2. This CDR3 region has 16 residues. The V and J ends lost 5 bases and 4 bases, in that order; junction bases with no gene match: 10. Per the germline V gene, CDR1 is SGHTA and CDR2 is FQGTGA. The CDR3 DNA is TGTGCCAGCAGCATCATGGCGGGAGGGCCGGCAGATACGCAGTATTTT. It encodes CASSIMAGGPADTQYF.

This chain connects TRBV4-3 to TRBJ2-5, with 8 positions matching TRBD2. Germline V CDR1 and CDR2: LGHNA, YSLEER. Germline trimming cut 0 bases from V and 1 base from J; bases unmatched to any gene: 4. This CDR3 comprises 16 residues. CDR3 in amino acids: CASSQEWTSSQETQYF. The CDR3 DNA follows: TGCGCCAGCAGCCAAGAATGGACTAGCAGCCAAGAGACCCAGTACTTC.

A note on this clone: One end of the junction is discordant with germline, which a read error may explain. CDR3 residues: CASSRGDMTYNLPLHF. For the CDR3, the DNA is TGTGCCAGCAGCCGAGGGGATATGACCTATAATTTACCCCTCCACTTT. J is TRBJ1-6 and V is TRBV9; TRBD1 is a possible D gene (5 bases). Per germline, CDR1 SGDLS and CDR2 YYNGEE. The CDR3 runs to 16 residues.

The chain couples TRBV5-1 to TRBJ2-7; 9 bases are a match to TRBD1. Germline-derived CDR1 and CDR2 are SGHRS and YFSETQ. J was trimmed by 2 bases and V by 1 base; bases with no gene match: 7. The CDR3 extends over 16 amino acids. For the CDR3, the DNA is TGCGCCAGCAGCTTGAGGATAGGGACAGGGACCTACGAGCAGTACTTC. Its protein is CASSLRIGTGTYEQYF.